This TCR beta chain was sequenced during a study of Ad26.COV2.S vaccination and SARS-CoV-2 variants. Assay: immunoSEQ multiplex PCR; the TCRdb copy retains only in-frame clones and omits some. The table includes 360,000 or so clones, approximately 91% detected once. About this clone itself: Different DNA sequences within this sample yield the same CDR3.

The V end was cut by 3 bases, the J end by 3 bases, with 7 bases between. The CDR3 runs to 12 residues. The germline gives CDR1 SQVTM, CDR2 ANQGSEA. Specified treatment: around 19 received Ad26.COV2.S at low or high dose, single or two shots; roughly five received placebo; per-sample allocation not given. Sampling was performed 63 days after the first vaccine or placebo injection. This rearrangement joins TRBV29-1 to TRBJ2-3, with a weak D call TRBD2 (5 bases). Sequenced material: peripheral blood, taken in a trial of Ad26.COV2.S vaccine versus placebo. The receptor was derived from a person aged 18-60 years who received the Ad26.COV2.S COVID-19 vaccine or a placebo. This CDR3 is CSVDRGTDTQYF. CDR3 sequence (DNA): TGCAGCGTTGATCGCGGGACAGATACGCAGTATTTT.